This T cell receptor beta chain emerged from a study of shared clonotypes between healthy human individuals. The donors, healthy adults who were HIV-negative, had experienced no recent acute infections or vaccinations. Every contributor of samples was a Caucasian grown-up residing in Nashville, Tennessee. Study-level points and caveats: Naive CD4 clonotypes were shared across a few donors at roughly 5.5%. It was anticipated that sequencing depth would influence how many clonotypes donors shared.

Turning to this clone: Its antigen is still unknown.

Looked up from germline, CDR1 is SQVTM and CDR2 is ANQGSEA. Between the trimmed V and J ends, which lost 0 bases and 3 bases, there was a span of 11 bases. The CDR3 is made up of 14 amino acids. TCRdb keeps only in-frame clones here, not all; method: immunoSEQ multiplex PCR. This table holds about 1.5 million clones, approximately 98% found once. The rearrangement links TRBV29-1 to TRBJ1-2; perhaps TRBD1 as D (5 bases). Sequenced material: naive CD4+ T cells sorted from blood. Subset given: CD45RA+ positively selected. The sequence came from a man aged 25 to 40 in good health. CDR3 in amino acids: CSVEDRRGHYGYTF. DNA of the CDR3: TGCAGCGTTGAAGATCGTCGGGGCCACTATGGCTACACCTTC.